A selection of T cell receptor beta chains follows, all from one sample in a study of blood T cell repertoires in COVID-19. The table came from immunoSEQ multiplex PCR; TCRdb's copy has only in-frame clones and leaves some out. The sample has over 40,000 clones; 86% are singletons. Material: peripheral blood. These receptors all come from a man older than 75 with acute or convalescent COVID-19. CDR3s include the opening cysteine and the closing phenylalanine or tryptophan.

V gene	CDR3 protein
TRBV5-6	CASSRGQVNQPQHF
TRBV7-9	CASNIGATNEKLFF
TRBV2	CASSTQGALTGELFF
TRBV19	CASSIRTHADEQFF
TRBV7-6	CASSSQLGTYNEQFF
TRBV5-1	CASSLTTNEQFF
TRBV29-1	CSVAKDRTDTQYF
TRBV29-1	CSVVEAGRVDTEAFF
TRBV4-3	CASSQRGETQYF
TRBV20-1	CSASTTGAMNTEAFF
TRBV5-1	CASSTDYPNSPLHF
TRBV14	CASSLAQGRGTEAFF
TRBV19	CASSLLGQAMDSNQPQHF
TRBV30	CAWMGGAYEQYF
TRBV5-6	CASSYGQPNQPQHF
TRBV19	CASTPAQGAFYGYTF
TRBV7-7	CASSLTGTRGYNEQFF